The entry that follows covers one T cell receptor (beta chain) sequence. The TCR beta CDR3 regions underwent amplification using RNA transcripts as the source. The primer set for the first-round RT-PCR of the TCR CDR3 was HTBI. TCRdb reanalysed the multiplex PCR reads using MiXCR and keeps one entry per CDR3 protein. This table holds about 600,000 distinct CDR3 sequences, 14% found once. This record belongs to a study of T cells in Graves' hyperthyroidism and ophthalmopathy. Study background: Initial diagnosis, before any treatment, was when peripheral blood was collected.

The CDR3 extends over 14 amino acids. V shed 5 bases and J shed 7 bases, with 15 bases lying between them. Germline assignment: CDR1 MNHEY and CDR2 SVGEGT. The receptor comes from a woman aged 18-29 years with Graves' ophthalmopathy. Sequencing used blood. The chain joins TRBV6-2 or TRBV6-3 to TRBJ2-1; TRBD2 might be the D (6 bases). In DNA form, the CDR3 reads TGTGCCAGCAGTCTACGACTAGTTAGAAATGAGCAGTTCTTC. Translated: CASSLRLVRNEQFF.